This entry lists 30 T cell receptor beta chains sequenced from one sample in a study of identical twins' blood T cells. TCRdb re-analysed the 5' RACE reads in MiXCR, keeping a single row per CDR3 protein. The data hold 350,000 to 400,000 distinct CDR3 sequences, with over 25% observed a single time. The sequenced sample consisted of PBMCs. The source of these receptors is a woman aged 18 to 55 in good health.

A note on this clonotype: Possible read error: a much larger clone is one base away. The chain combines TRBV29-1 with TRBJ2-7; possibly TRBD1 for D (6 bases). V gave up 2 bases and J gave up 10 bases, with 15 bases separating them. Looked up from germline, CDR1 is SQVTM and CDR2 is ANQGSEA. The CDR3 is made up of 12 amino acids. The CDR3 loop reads CSVERDMGHQYF. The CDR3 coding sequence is TGCAGCGTTGAACGGGACATGGGACATCAGTACTTC.

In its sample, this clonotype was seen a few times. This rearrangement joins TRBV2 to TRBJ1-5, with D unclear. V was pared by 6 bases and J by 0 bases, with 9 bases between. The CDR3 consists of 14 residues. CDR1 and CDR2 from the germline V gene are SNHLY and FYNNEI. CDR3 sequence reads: CASSGDYSNQPQHF. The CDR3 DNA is TGTGCCAGCAGCGGAGATTATAGCAATCAGCCCCAGCATTTT.

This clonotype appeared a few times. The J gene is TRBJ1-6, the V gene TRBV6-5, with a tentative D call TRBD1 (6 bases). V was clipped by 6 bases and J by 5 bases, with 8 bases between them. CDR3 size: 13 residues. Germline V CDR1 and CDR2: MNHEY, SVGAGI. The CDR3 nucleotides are TGTGCCAGCAGACAGGGTCATAATTCACCCCTCCACTTT. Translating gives CASRQGHNSPLHF.

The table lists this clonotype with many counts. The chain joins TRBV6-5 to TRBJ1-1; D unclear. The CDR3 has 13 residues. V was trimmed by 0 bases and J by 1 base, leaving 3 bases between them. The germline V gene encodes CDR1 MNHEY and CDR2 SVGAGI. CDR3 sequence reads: CASSYSANTEAFF. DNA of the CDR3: TGTGCCAGCAGTTACTCGGCGAACACTGAAGCTTTCTTT.

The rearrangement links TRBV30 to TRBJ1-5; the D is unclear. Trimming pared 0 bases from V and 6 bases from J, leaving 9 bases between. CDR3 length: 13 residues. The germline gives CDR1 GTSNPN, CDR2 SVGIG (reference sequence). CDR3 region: CAWSVQVRQPQHF. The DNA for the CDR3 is TGTGCCTGGAGTGTACAAGTCCGTCAGCCCCAGCATTTT.

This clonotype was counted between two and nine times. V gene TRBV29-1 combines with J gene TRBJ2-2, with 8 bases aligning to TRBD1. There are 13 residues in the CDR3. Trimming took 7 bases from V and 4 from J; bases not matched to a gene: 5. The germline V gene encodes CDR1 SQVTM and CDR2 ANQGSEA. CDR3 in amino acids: CSAYRGFTGELFF. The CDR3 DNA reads TGCAGCGCGTACAGGGGGTTCACCGGGGAGCTGTTTTTT.

The CDR3 loop is CASSLAPQLNQPQHF. The CDR3 bases are TGTGCCAGCAGCTTGGCCCCACAGCTTAATCAGCCCCAGCATTTT. This chain links TRBV5-6 with TRBJ1-5; no clear D. The germline V and J ends were trimmed by 0 bases and 4 bases, with 11 bases remaining between them. Germline V gene data show CDR1 as SGHDT and CDR2 as YYEEEE. The CDR3 sequence is 15 residues long.

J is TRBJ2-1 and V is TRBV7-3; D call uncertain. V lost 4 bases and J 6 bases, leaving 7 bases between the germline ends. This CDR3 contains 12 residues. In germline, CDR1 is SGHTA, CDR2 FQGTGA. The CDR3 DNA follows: TGTGCCAGCAGCTCTATAACCAATGAGCAGTTCTTC. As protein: CASSSITNEQFF.

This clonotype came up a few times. The CDR3 nucleotides are TGCAGCGTTGGGGTCATCAACTATGGCTACACCTTC. It translates to CSVGVINYGYTF. The chain employs TRBV29-1 and TRBJ1-2; D ambiguous. V lost 4 bases, J lost 2 bases, and 8 bases lay in between. Germline assignment: CDR1 SQVTM and CDR2 ANQGSEA. The length of the CDR3 is 12 residues.

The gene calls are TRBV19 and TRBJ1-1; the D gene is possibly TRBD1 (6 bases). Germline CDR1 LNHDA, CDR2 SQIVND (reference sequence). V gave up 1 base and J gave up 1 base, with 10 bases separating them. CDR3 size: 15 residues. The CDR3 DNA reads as TGTGCCAGTAGTATAGGAGGGGGGCGGAACACTGAAGCTTTCTTT. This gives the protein CASSIGGGRNTEAFF.

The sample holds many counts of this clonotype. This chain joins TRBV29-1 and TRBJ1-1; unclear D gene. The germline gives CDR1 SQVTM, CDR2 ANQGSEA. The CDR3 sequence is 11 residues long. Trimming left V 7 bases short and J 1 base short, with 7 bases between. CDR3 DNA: TGCAGCGCCGCAGAGAACACTGAAGCTTTCTTT. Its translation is CSAAENTEAFF.

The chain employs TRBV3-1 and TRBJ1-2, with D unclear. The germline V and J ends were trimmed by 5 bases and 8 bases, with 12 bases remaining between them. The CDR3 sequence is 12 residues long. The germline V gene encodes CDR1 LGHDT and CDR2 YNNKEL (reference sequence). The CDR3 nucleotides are TGTGCCAGCAGCAGGGAGGACGGGGGCTACACCTTC. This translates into CASSREDGGYTF.

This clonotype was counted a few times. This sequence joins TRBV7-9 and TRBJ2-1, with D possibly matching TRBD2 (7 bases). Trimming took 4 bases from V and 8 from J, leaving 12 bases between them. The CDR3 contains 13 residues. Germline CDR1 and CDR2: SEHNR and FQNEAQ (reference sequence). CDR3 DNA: TGTGCCAGCAGCTACAGGGAGGGCGATGAGCAGTTCTTC. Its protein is CASSYREGDEQFF. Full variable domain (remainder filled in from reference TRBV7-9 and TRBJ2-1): DTGVSQNPRHKITKRGQNVTFRCDPISEHNRLYWYRQTLGQGPEFLTYFQNEAQLEKSRLLSDRFSAERPKGSFSTLEIQRTEQGDSAMYLCASSYREGDEQFFGPGTRLTVL.

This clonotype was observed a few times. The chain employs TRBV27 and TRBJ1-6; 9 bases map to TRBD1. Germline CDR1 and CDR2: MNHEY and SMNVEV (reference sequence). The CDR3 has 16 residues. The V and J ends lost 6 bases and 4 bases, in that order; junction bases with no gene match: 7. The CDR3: CASRKGQGRYNSPLHF. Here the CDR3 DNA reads TGTGCCAGCAGAAAGGGACAGGGAAGGTATAATTCACCCCTCCACTTT.

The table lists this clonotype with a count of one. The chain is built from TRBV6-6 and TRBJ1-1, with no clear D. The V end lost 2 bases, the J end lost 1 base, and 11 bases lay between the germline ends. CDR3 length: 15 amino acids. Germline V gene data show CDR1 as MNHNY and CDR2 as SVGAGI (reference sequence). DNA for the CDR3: TGTGCCAGCAGTTACCCGGGGTCCGGGAACACTGAAGCTTTCTTT. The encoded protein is CASSYPGSGNTEAFF.

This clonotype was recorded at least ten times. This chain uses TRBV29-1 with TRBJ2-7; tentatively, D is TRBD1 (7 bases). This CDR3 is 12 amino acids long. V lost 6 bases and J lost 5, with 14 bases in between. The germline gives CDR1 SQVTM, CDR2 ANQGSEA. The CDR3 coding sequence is TGCAGCGTCAGCAGGGGGGATCACGAGCAGTACTTC. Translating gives CSVSRGDHEQYF.

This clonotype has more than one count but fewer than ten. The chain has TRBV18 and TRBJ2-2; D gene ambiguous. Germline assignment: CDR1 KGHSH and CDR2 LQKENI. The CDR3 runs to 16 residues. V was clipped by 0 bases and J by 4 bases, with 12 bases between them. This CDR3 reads CASSPPDLPSTGELFF. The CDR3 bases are TGTGCCAGCTCACCACCCGACCTGCCGAGCACCGGGGAGCTGTTTTTT.

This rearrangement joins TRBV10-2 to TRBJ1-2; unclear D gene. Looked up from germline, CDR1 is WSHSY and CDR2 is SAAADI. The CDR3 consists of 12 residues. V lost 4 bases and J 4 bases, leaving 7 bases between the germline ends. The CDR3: CASSVDLYGYTF. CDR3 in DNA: TGCGCCAGCAGTGTAGACCTCTATGGCTACACCTTC.

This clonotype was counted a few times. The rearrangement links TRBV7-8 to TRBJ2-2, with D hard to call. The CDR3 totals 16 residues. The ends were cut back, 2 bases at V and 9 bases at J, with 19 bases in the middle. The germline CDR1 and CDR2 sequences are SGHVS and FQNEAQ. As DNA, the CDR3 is TGTGCCAGCAGCTTATTAGGGAACCTCGAGCTCCGGGAGCTGTTTTTT. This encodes CASSLLGNLELRELFF.

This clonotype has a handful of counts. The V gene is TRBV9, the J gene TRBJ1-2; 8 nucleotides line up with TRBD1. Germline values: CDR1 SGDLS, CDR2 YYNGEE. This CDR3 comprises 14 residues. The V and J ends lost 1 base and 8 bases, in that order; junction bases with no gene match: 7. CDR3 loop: CASSVRDRGNGYTF. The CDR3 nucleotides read TGTGCCAGCAGCGTAAGAGACAGGGGAAACGGCTACACCTTC.

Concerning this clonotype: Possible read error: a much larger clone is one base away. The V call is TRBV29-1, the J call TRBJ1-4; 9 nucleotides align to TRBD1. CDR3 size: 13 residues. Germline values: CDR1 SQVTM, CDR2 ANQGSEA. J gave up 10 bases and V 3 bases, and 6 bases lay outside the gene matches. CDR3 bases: TGCAGCGTTGACGGGACAGGGTATGGAAAACTGTTTTTT. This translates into CSVDGTGYGKLFF.

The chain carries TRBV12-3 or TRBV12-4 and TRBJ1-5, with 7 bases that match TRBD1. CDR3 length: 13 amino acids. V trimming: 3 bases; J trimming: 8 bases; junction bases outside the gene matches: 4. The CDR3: CASSLDRQKPQHF. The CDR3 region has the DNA TGTGCCAGCAGTTTGGACAGGCAGAAGCCCCAGCATTTT.

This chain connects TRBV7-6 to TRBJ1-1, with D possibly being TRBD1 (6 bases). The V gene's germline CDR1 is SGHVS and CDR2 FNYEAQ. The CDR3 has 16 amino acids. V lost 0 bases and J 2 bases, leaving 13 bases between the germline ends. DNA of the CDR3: TGTGCCAGCAGCTTAGCCTTCGGGGGCCGTAACACTGAAGCTTTCTTT. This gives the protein CASSLAFGGRNTEAFF.

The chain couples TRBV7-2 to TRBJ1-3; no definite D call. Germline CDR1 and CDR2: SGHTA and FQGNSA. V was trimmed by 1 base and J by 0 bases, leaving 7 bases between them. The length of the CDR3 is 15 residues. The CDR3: CASSLVWGSGNTIYF. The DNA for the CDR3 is TGTGCCAGCAGCTTAGTATGGGGCTCTGGAAACACCATATATTTT.

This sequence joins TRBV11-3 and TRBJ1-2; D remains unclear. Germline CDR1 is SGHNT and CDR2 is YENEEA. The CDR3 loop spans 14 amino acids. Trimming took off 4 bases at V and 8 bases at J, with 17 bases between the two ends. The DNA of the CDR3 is TGTGCCAGCAGCTCTCCAGGACGGAGAGGCGGCTACACCTTC. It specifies CASSSPGRRGGYTF.

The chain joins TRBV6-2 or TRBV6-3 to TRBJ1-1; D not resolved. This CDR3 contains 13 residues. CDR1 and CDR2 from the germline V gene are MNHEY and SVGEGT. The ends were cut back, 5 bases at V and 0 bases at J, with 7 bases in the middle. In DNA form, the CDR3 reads TGTGCCAGCAGTACCGCGCTGAACACTGAAGCTTTCTTT. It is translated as CASSTALNTEAFF.

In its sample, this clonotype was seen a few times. The CDR3 reads CSAVSGQMNTEAFF. DNA for the CDR3: TGCAGTGCGGTTAGTGGACAGATGAACACTGAAGCTTTCTTT. The V call is TRBV20-1, the J call TRBJ1-1; TRBD1 is a possible D gene (6 bases). CDR1 and CDR2 from the germline V gene are DFQATT and SNEGSKA (reference sequence). The CDR3 extends over 14 amino acids. Trimming took off 6 bases at V and 0 bases at J, with 14 bases between the two ends.

This CDR3 is CASSFRRDGEAFF. The DNA of the CDR3 is TGTGCCAGCAGCTTTCGGAGGGATGGTGAAGCTTTCTTT. The gene calls are TRBV5-5 and TRBJ1-1; unclear D gene. This CDR3 has 13 amino acids. In germline, CDR1 is SGHKS, CDR2 YYEKEE (reference sequence). Between the trimmed V and J ends, which lost 2 bases and 7 bases, there was a span of 12 bases.

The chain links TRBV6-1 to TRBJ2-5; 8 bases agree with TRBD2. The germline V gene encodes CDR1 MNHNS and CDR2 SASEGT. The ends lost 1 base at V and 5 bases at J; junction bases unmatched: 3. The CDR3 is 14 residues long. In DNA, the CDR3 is TGTGCCAGCAGTGAAGTCGGCGGGAGGGAGACCCAGTACTTC. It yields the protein CASSEVGGRETQYF.

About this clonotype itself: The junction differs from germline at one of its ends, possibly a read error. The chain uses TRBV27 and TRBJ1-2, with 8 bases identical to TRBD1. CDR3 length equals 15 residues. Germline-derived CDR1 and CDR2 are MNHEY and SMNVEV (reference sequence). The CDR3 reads CASRPRQGPFYCYTF. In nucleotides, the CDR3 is TGTGCCAGCAGACCCCGACAGGGGCCCTTCTATTGCTACACCTTC.